Listed here are 21 T cell receptor beta chains from one sample, sequenced in a study of Graves' ophthalmopathy and Graves' hyperthyroidism. TCR beta CDR3 amplification used RNA transcripts. The authors performed first-round RT-PCR with HTBI primers and then a second-round multiplex PCR. TCRdb redid the calling of the multiplex PCR reads with MiXCR, one entry per CDR3 protein. Among around 1.1 million distinct CDR3 sequences listed, about two fifths were seen once. The material sequenced was peripheral blood or thyroid tissue (not recorded which). These receptor sequences come from an adult man with Graves' hyperthyroidism.

The chain couples TRBV7-2 to TRBJ1-6; no definite D call. CDR1 is SGHTA and CDR2 is FQGNSA in the germline V gene. The V and J ends lost 0 bases and 6 bases respectively, with 9 bases between them. The CDR3 has 15 amino acids. The CDR3: CASSLAMGFNSPLHF. The DNA of the CDR3 is TGTGCCAGCAGCTTAGCGATGGGGTTTAATTCACCCCTCCACTTT.

This clonotype was recorded many times. V gene TRBV2 combines with J gene TRBJ2-5; 10 bases map to TRBD2. CDR1 SNHLY and CDR2 FYNNEI come from the germline V gene. The CDR3 totals 15 residues. The J segment lost 4 bases and the V segment lost 4 bases, leaving 6 bases of the junction unmatched. CDR3 DNA sequence: TGTGCCAGCAGTGCGACTAGCGGGTTAGGAGAGACCCAGTACTTC. This sequence encodes CASSATSGLGETQYF.

J is TRBJ2-7 and V is TRBV20-1, with 7 positions matching TRBD2. CDR1 and CDR2 (germline): DFQATT, SNEGSKA (reference sequence). The CDR3 loop spans 14 amino acids. V was pared by 3 bases and J by 3 bases, with 8 bases of the junction left unmatched. The CDR3 is CSARRDYRSYEQYF. Written as DNA, the CDR3 is TGCAGTGCTAGGAGGGACTACCGAAGCTACGAGCAGTACTTC.

To note about this clonotype: One end of the junction varies from germline; a read error may be responsible. This chain links TRBV4-1 with TRBJ1-5; D gene ambiguous. CDR1 and CDR2 (germline): MGHRA, YSYEKL. The CDR3 runs 14 residues. CDR3 in amino acids: CVSSLQWRNQPQHF. The CDR3 DNA follows: TGCGTCAGCAGTCTTCAATGGCGCAATCAGCCCCAGCATTTT.

A word on this clonotype: One junction end disagrees with the germline gene, perhaps due to a read error. This chain uses TRBV10-3 with TRBJ1-2; D unclear. The CDR3 spans 11 residues. CDR1 and CDR2 from the germline V gene are ENHRY and SYGVKD. The CDR3 spells CASSYDVGYTF. The CDR3 bases are TGTGCCAGCAGTTACGATGTCGGCTACACCTTC.

The CDR3, as DNA: TGTGCCAGCAGCTTTGCGATCGCCTACAATGAGCAGTTCTTC. This encodes CASSFAIAYNEQFF. V and J are TRBV9 and TRBJ2-1, with D uncertain. Trimming removed 4 bases from V and 2 bases from J, with 10 bases in between. The CDR3 consists of 14 residues. CDR1 is SGDLS, CDR2 YYNGEE, per germline.

This clonotype occurred a few times. The J gene is TRBJ1-6, the V gene TRBV10-3, with D unclear. CDR1 and CDR2 (germline): ENHRY, SYGVKD. V was cut by 3 bases and J by 0 bases, with 6 bases left in between. The CDR3 sequence is 15 residues long. The CDR3 sequence: CAISEGSSYNSPLHF. The CDR3 DNA is TGTGCCATCAGTGAAGGCAGCTCCTATAATTCACCCCTCCACTTT.

This clonotype was observed a handful of times. Given a much more abundant clone one base away, this may be a read error. V and J are TRBV9 and TRBJ1-3, with D possibly TRBD1 on 5 matching bases. This CDR3 spans 14 amino acids. Germline V CDR1 and CDR2: SGDLS, YYNGEE. CDR3 amino acids: CDSSVGANENTIYF. CDR3 DNA sequence: TGTGACAGCAGCGTAGGGGCGAATGAAAACACCATATATTTT.

The chain combines TRBV7-6 with TRBJ1-2; TRBD1 is a possible D gene (6 bases). Germline V gene data show CDR1 as SGHVS and CDR2 as FNYEAQ. The CDR3 loop spans 14 amino acids. V was shortened by 5 bases and J by 4 bases, with 14 bases between the two germline ends. CDR3 bases: TGTGCCAGCAGCCCCATCGCGGGGGCCTATGGCTACACCTTC. It translates to CASSPIAGAYGYTF.

The chain couples TRBV14 to TRBJ1-2, with 7 bases identical to TRBD1. The CDR3 totals 14 residues. Germline V CDR1 and CDR2: SGHDN, FVKESK. V dropped 5 bases and J dropped 3; count of bases not matched to a gene: 6. For the CDR3, the DNA is TGTGCCAGCAGCGCCCGACAGGGCGACTATGGCTACACCTTC. This encodes CASSARQGDYGYTF.

This clonotype was detected only a few times. The rearrangement joins TRBV12-3 or TRBV12-4 to TRBJ2-2; D not certain. Trimming took off 7 bases at V and 0 bases at J, with 15 bases between the two ends. The length of the CDR3 is 16 residues. This chain's CDR3 is CASNLRRSANTGELFF. Here the CDR3 DNA reads TGTGCCAGCAACCTAAGGCGGTCCGCGAACACCGGGGAGCTGTTTTTT.

The CDR3 is CASSESETYGYTF. In DNA form, the CDR3 reads TGTGCCAGCAGTGAATCAGAGACGTATGGCTACACCTTC. This chain connects TRBV6-1 to TRBJ1-2; D not certain. Germline CDR1 reads MNHNS; CDR2 reads SASEGT. Between the trimmed V and J ends, which lost 2 bases and 5 bases, there was a span of 9 bases. CDR3 length: 13 residues.

The sample holds many counts of this clonotype. The chain joins TRBV7-3 to TRBJ2-5; D perhaps matches TRBD1 (6 bases). The CDR3 covers 17 residues. Trimming removed 5 bases from V and 5 bases from J, with 24 bases in between. The germline V gene encodes CDR1 SGHTA and CDR2 FQGTGA. In nucleotides, the CDR3 is TGTGCCAGCAGCCAAGGGGGTGCAGGTCCAGTCGGGGAGACCCAGTACTTC. This gives the protein CASSQGGAGPVGETQYF.

V usage is TRBV20-1 and J usage is TRBJ2-1; weak D call: TRBD2 (7 bases). The CDR3 consists of 15 residues. V lost 3 bases to trimming and J lost 6 bases, with 18 bases between them. The germline CDR1 and CDR2 sequences are DFQATT and SNEGSKA (reference sequence). The CDR3 reads CSASRTGGLRNEQFF. For the CDR3, the DNA is TGCAGTGCTAGTAGAACGGGGGGCTTGCGCAATGAGCAGTTCTTC.

Comment on this clonotype: This may be a read error, as it is one base from a much larger clone. This chain's CDR3 is CAGSLVEQGSDTEAFF. The CDR3 nucleotides are TGTGCCGGCAGCTTAGTCGAACAGGGGAGTGACACTGAAGCTTTCTTT. The J gene is TRBJ1-1, the V gene TRBV7-2; the match to TRBD1 covers 7 bases. CDR1 and CDR2 from the germline V gene are SGHTA and FQGNSA. The CDR3 covers 16 residues.

This clonotype showed up many times. V and J are TRBV4-1 and TRBJ2-7, with D tentatively TRBD1 (5 bases). The germline V and J ends were trimmed by 1 base and 0 bases, with 10 bases remaining between them. The V gene's germline CDR1 is MGHRA and CDR2 YSYEKL. The CDR3 totals 15 residues. The CDR3 spells CASSQVGRASYEQYF. In DNA, the CDR3 is TGCGCCAGCAGCCAAGTTGGCAGGGCCTCCTACGAGCAGTACTTC.

The gene calls are TRBV18 and TRBJ2-7; 7 bases agree with TRBD2. V lost 6 bases to trimming and J lost 5 bases; unmatched junction nucleotides: 10. CDR3 length: 14 amino acids. Germline V lookup: CDR1 KGHSH, CDR2 LQKENI. The CDR3 DNA follows: TGTGCCAGCTCTTCCTTGACGGGAGGAGACGAGCAGTACTTC. Translated: CASSSLTGGDEQYF.

At least ten counts were recorded for this clonotype. This rearrangement joins TRBV2 to TRBJ2-5; TRBD1 agrees at 9 bases. CDR1 is SNHLY, CDR2 FYNNEI, per germline. The CDR3 runs to 15 residues. V shed 7 bases, J shed 4 bases, and the junction held 10 bases outside the gene matches. The CDR3 nucleotides read TGTGCCAGCACCACAGGTGGACAGGGGATAGAGACCCAGTACTTC. Amino acids: CASTTGGQGIETQYF.

This clonotype turned up a few times. The chain couples TRBV14 to TRBJ1-2; tentative D call: TRBD1 (5 bases). The germline V gene encodes CDR1 SGHDN and CDR2 FVKESK. The CDR3 is made up of 16 amino acids. Trimming left V 0 bases short and J 6 bases short, with 17 bases between. The DNA of the CDR3 is TGTGCCAGCAGCCAAGATCAGGGACGGATTTGGGATGGCTACACCTTC. It specifies CASSQDQGRIWDGYTF.

The chain couples TRBV20-1 to TRBJ2-5, with 8 bases lining up with TRBD2. J gave up 4 bases and V 6 bases, and 13 bases lay outside the gene matches. This CDR3 has 15 amino acids. Germline-derived CDR1 and CDR2 are DFQATT and SNEGSKA (reference sequence). In DNA form, the CDR3 reads TGCAGTGCGTCCCGACGAGCGGGAGAACGAGAGACCCAGTACTTC. This sequence encodes CSASRRAGERETQYF.

The CDR3: CASSLGVADTQYF. The DNA of the CDR3 is TGTGCCAGCAGCTTAGGGGTCGCAGATACGCAGTATTTT. The chain recombines TRBV7-9 with TRBJ2-3; D is unresolved. Deletions cut 1 base from V and 4 bases from J, with 6 bases between. Germline lookup yields CDR1 SEHNR and CDR2 FQNEAQ (reference sequence). The CDR3 consists of 13 residues.